This section outlines one T cell receptor beta chain sequence together with its context. The data are from a study of blood T cell repertoires in COVID-19. Study in general: Some COVID-19 samples were acute and others convalescent; all came from the United States, Italy and Spain. PBMCs, B-cell-depleted T cells, or T cells were the source of the cDNA or gDNA that made up the material.

Authors' data handling: The assay estimated nucleated cells by amplifying reference gene primers. Measured with immunoSEQ multiplex PCR; TCRdb has only the in-frame clones, and not every one. V and J calls and clone size follow that table, whereas D and trimming were derived from the DNA. The sample gives roughly 63,000 clones, 75% to 90% of which show up once; 2% to 2.5% is in the top ten. The sample consisted of peripheral blood. This sequence was found in a human donor in a cohort sampled during active COVID-19.

The CDR3 sequence: CASSLGTGGLYGYTF. The CDR3 DNA is TGTGCCAGCAGTTTAGGGACAGGGGGCCTCTATGGCTACACCTTC. The genes are TRBV28 and TRBJ1-2, with TRBD1 matching over 12 bases. V shed 2 bases and J 4 bases; nucleotides not matched to a gene: 2. In germline, CDR1 is MDHEN, CDR2 SYDVKM. The CDR3 runs 15 residues.